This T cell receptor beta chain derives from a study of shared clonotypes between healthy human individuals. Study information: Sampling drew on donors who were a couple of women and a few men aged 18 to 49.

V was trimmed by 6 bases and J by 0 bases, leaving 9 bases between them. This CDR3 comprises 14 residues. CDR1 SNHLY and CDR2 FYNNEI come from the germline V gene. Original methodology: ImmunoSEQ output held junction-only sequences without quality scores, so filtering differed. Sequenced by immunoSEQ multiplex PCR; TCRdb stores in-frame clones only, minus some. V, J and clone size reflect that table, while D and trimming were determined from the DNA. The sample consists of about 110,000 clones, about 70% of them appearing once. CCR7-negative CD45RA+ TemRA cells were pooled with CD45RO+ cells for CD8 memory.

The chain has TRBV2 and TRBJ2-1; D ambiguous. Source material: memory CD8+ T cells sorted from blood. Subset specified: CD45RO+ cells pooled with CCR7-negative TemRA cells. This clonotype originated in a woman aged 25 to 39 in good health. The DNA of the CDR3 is TGTGCCAGCAGGCTTGAGGACTCCTACAATGAGCAGTTCTTC. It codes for CASRLEDSYNEQFF. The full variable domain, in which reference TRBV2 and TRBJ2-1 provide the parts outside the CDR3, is EPEVTQTPSHQVTQMGQEVILRCVPISNHLYFYWYRQILGQKVEFLVSFYNNEISEKSEIFDDQFSVERPDGSNFTLKIRSTKLEDSAMYFCASRLEDSYNEQFFGPGTRLTVL.